This TCR beta chain was obtained from a study of blood T cells in healthy people across ages. V shed 3 bases, J shed 4 bases, and the junction held 12 bases outside the gene matches. The CDR3 runs 16 residues. Germline V CDR1 and CDR2: DFQATT, SNEGSKA (reference sequence). Only a few counts were recorded for this clonotype. With a J-beta primer mix and a sample-barcoded 5' primer, a second PCR ran about 7 to 12 cycles. TCRdb used MiXCR to reprocess the 5' RACE reads, holding one entry per CDR3 protein. This sample has approximately 800,000 distinct CDR3 sequences, with about 47% found just once. Sequenced: blood. This TCR derives from a man aged 80 or over in good health. This chain links TRBV20-1 with TRBJ2-1, with TRBD2 identical over 7 bases. Written as DNA, the CDR3 is TGCAGTGCTAGCCGCCGGGGCGGGGGTACATACAATGAGCAGTTCTTC. Protein sequence: CSASRRGGGTYNEQFF.